This TCR beta chain was identified during a study of blood T cell repertoires in COVID-19. Study in general: Italy, Spain and the United States were the sources of the convalescent and acute COVID-19 samples. From T cells, B-cell-depleted T cells, or PBMCs came the material, which was cDNA or gDNA.

CDR1 and CDR2 from the germline V gene are SNHLY and FYNNEI. This CDR3 is built from 15 residues. V lost 5 bases and J lost 3, with 16 bases in between. Original processing methods: Reference gene primer amplification gave estimated nucleated cell counts. Sequenced by immunoSEQ multiplex PCR; TCRdb stores in-frame clones only, minus some. The V and J calls and the clone size are those of that table, but D and trimming were determined from the DNA. The data show about 78,000 clones, with 84% seen just once and around 3.3% held by the top ten. This clone was seen a single time. This rearrangement joins TRBV2 to TRBJ1-2; D uncertain. The sequence was collected from a man in his fifties with acute or convalescent COVID-19. The sequenced material came from peripheral blood. CDR3 DNA: TGTGCCAGCAGTACCACTACTCCCCTCTACTATGGCTACACCTTC. Protein sequence: CASSTTTPLYYGYTF.